A single sample is the source of the 10 T cell receptor beta chains below, sequenced in a study of blood T cell repertoires in COVID-19. Profiling relied on immunoSEQ multiplex PCR, and the TCRdb table lists in-frame clones only, not all of them. The table lists tens of thousands of clones, just over 85% of them singletons. Sequenced sample: peripheral blood. The receptor set was obtained from a human donor in a cohort sampled during active COVID-19.

The chain recombines TRBV2 with TRBJ2-7; tentative D call: TRBD1 (5 bases). Per the germline V gene, CDR1 is SNHLY and CDR2 is FYNNEI. This CDR3 has 15 residues. V was shortened by 6 bases and J by 5 bases, with 20 bases between the two germline ends. CDR3 coding DNA: TGTGCCAGCAGCCAACAGGTATCCTTTCGGGACGAGCAGTACTTC. Protein sequence: CASSQQVSFRDEQYF.

This chain links TRBV5-1 with TRBJ1-4, with 10 nucleotides matching TRBD1. The V and J ends lost 4 bases and 8 bases, in that order; junction bases with no gene match: 5. The germline V gene encodes CDR1 SGHRS and CDR2 YFSETQ. The CDR3 loop spans 14 amino acids. The CDR3 DNA is TGCGCCAGCAGCACAGACAGGGGGCAAGAAAAACTGTTTTTT. This codes for CASSTDRGQEKLFF.

The chain is built from TRBV15 and TRBJ2-7; 7 bases line up with TRBD1. The V gene end was trimmed by 5 bases and the J gene end by 9 bases; junction bases not matched to a gene: 7. Germline CDR1 is LNHNV and CDR2 is YYDKDF (reference sequence). The CDR3 is made up of 12 amino acids. CDR3: CATSRVTGWQYF. The CDR3 DNA reads as TGTGCCACCAGCCGGGTGACAGGGTGGCAGTACTTC.

The chain carries TRBV7-3 and TRBJ2-6; unclear D gene. Germline CDR1 SGHTA, CDR2 FQGTGA. The CDR3 runs 16 residues. V lost 1 base and J 2 bases, leaving 9 bases between the germline ends. The CDR3 protein is CASSLNPGAGANVLTF. The CDR3 DNA reads as TGTGCCAGCAGCTTAAATCCCGGAGCTGGGGCCAACGTCCTGACTTTC.

This clone has a handful of counts. The chain is built from TRBV7-9 and TRBJ2-7, with a possible D match to TRBD2 (6 bases). V shed 2 bases and J shed 1 base, with 21 bases lying between them. The CDR3 is 18 amino acids. Germline assignment: CDR1 SEHNR and CDR2 FQNEAQ (reference sequence). This CDR3 is CASSLNGRGSSGSYEQYF. The CDR3 nucleotides are TGTGCCAGCAGCTTAAACGGGAGAGGGTCGAGCGGGTCCTACGAGCAGTACTTC.

In this sample, this clone turned up once. The rearrangement uses TRBV5-1 and TRBJ2-3, with unresolved D. This CDR3 is built from 12 residues. Trimming removed 5 bases at V and 0 bases at J, with 4 bases between. Germline CDR1 is SGHRS and CDR2 is YFSETQ. The CDR3 sequence: CASRTSTDTQYF. DNA of the CDR3: TGCGCCAGCAGAACTAGCACAGATACGCAGTATTTT.

CDR3 sequence reads: CASGLRDRDYGYTF. CDR3 bases: TGTGCCAGCGGACTCCGGGACAGGGACTATGGCTACACCTTC. The J gene is TRBJ1-2, the V gene TRBV11-2, with 9 nucleotides matching TRBD1. Trimming took 8 bases from V and 3 from J; bases not matched to a gene: 7. CDR3 length equals 14 residues. Germline values: CDR1 SGHAT, CDR2 FQNNGV.

This rearrangement joins TRBV19 to TRBJ2-3; 10 bases fit TRBD1. J gave up 2 bases and V 4 bases, and 12 bases lay outside the gene matches. The CDR3 is 18 amino acids. Looked up from germline, CDR1 is LNHDA and CDR2 is SQIVND (reference sequence). CDR3 bases: TGTGCCAGTAGTACTTTCTCGGTGGGACAGGGGTACACAGATACGCAGTATTTT. Amino acid sequence: CASSTFSVGQGYTDTQYF.

The chain links TRBV6-1 to TRBJ1-4; 7 bases align to TRBD1. From germline, CDR1 is MNHNS and CDR2 SASEGT. Trimming took 2 bases from V and 1 from J; bases not matched to a gene: 7. This CDR3 has 17 residues. For the CDR3, the DNA is TGTGCCAGCAGTGAAAGGGACAGTGCACGAACTAATGAAAAACTGTTTTTT. It codes for CASSERDSARTNEKLFF.

The chain carries TRBV6-5 and TRBJ1-4, with 9 bases identical to TRBD1. The CDR3 runs 14 residues. Germline V gene lookup returns CDR1 MNHEY and CDR2 SVGAGI. J was trimmed by 8 bases and V by 6 bases; bases with no gene match: 7. The CDR3 region is CASRFDRGREKLFF. CDR3 DNA sequence: TGTGCCAGCAGATTCGACAGGGGGAGAGAAAAACTGTTTTTT.